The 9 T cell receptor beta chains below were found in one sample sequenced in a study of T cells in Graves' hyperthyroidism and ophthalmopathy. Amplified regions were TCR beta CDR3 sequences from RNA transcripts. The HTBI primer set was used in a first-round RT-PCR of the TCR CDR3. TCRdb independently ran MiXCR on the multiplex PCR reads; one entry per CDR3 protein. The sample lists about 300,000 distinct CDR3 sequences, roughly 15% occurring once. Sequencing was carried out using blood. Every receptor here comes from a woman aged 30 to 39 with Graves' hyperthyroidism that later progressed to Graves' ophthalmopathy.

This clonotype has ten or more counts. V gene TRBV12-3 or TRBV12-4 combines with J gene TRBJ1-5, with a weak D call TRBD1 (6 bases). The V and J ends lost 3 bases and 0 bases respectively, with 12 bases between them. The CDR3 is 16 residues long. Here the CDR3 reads CASSLGDTYSNQPQHF. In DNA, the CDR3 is TGTGCCAGCAGTTTGGGGGACACTTATAGCAATCAGCCCCAGCATTTT.

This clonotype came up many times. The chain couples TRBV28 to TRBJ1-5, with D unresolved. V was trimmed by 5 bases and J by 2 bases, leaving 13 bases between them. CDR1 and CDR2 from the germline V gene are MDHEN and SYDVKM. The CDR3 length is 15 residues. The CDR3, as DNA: TGTGCCAGCAGTCCGGACCCTGGGGGCAATCAGCCCCAGCATTTT. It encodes CASSPDPGGNQPQHF.

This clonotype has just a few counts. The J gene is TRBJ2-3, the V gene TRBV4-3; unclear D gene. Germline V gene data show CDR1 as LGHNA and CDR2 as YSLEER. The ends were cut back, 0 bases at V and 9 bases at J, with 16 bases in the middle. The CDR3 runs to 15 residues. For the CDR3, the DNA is TGCGCCAGCAGCCAAGATCTCAGAATTAATAAGACGCAGTATTTT. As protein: CASSQDLRINKTQYF.

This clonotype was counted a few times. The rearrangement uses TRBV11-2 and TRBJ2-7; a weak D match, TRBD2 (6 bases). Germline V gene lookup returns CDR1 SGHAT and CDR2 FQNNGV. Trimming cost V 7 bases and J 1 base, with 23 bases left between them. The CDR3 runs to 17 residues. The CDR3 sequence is CASIGISGAPRSYEQYF. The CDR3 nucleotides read TGTGCCAGCATCGGTATTAGCGGAGCCCCGCGTTCCTACGAGCAGTACTTC. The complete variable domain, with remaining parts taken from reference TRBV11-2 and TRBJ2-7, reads EAGVAQSPRYKIIEKRQSVAFWCNPISGHATLYWYQQILGQGPKLLIQFQNNGVVDDSQLPKDRFSAERLKGVDSTLKIQPAKLEDSAVYLCASIGISGAPRSYEQYFGPGTRLTVT.

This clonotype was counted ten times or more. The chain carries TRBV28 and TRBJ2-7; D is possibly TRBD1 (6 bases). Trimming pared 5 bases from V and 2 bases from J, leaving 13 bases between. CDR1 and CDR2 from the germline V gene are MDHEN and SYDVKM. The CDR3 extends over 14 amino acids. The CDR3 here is CASSQRTATYEQYF. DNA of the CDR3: TGTGCCAGCAGTCAACGGACAGCCACCTACGAGCAGTACTTC.

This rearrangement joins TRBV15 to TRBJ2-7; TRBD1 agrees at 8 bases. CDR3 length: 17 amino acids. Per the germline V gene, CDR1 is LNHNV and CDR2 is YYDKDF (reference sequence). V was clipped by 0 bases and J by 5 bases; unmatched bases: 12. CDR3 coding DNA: TGTGCCACCAGCAGAGATTGGCCAGGGGGCATGTCGGACGAGCAGTACTTC. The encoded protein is CATSRDWPGGMSDEQYF. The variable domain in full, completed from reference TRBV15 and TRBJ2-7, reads DAMVIQNPRYQVTQFGKPVTLSCSQTLNHNVMYWYQQKSSQAPKLLFHYYDKDFNNEADTPDNFQSRRPNTSFCFLDIRSPGLGDTAMYLCATSRDWPGGMSDEQYFGPGTRLTVT.

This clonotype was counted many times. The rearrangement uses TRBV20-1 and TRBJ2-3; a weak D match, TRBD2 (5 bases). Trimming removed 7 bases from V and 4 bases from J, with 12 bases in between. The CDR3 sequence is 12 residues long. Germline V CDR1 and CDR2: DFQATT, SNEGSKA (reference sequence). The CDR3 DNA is TGCAGTGTGCTGGGGAGCGCAGATACGCAGTATTTT. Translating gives CSVLGSADTQYF.

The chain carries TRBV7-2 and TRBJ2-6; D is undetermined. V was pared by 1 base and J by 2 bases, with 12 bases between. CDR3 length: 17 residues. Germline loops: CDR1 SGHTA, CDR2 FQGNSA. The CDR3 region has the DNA TGTGCCAGCAGCTTAGGGCGAGTGTTACCTGGGGCCAACGTCCTGACTTTC. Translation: CASSLGRVLPGANVLTF. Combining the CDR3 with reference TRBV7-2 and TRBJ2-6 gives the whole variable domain GAGVSQSPSNKVTEKGKDVELRCDPISGHTALYWYRQSLGQGLEFLIYFQGNSAPDKSGLPSDRFSAERTGGSVSTLTIQRTQQEDSAVYLCASSLGRVLPGANVLTFGAGSRLTVL.

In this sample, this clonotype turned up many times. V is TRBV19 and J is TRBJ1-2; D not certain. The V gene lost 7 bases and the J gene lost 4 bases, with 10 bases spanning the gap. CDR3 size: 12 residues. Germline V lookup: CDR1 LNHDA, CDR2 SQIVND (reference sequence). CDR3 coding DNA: TGTGCCAGTACAGCGAGTGGCTATGGCTACACCTTC. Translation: CASTASGYGYTF.